This T cell receptor (beta chain) was sequenced during a study of blood T cells in healthy people across ages. CDR1 SGHTA and CDR2 FQGTGA come from the germline V gene. The J segment lost 7 bases and the V segment lost 3 bases, leaving 15 bases of the junction unmatched. The CDR3 is made up of 16 amino acids. Notes on this clonotype: What it binds is not known. This could be a read error, since a much larger clone is one nucleotide away.

Sample-barcoded 5' priming and a J-beta primer mix drove a second PCR of roughly 7 to 11 cycles. Each CDR3 protein is one row after TCRdb ran MiXCR on the 5' RACE reads. The sample has 650,000 to 1,000,000 distinct CDR3 sequences, 35% to 40% seen once. Study observations and caveats: The fall in TCR beta diversity per million T cells was roughly linear with age.

This chain uses TRBV7-3 with TRBJ2-7; 7 bases agree with TRBD2. The specimen was blood. The clonotype was recovered from a man between 18 and 29 years old in good health. The CDR3 region is CASSFDLGAGLDEQYF. The CDR3 coding sequence is TGTGCCAGCAGCTTTGATCTAGGAGCGGGGTTAGATGAGCAGTACTTC.